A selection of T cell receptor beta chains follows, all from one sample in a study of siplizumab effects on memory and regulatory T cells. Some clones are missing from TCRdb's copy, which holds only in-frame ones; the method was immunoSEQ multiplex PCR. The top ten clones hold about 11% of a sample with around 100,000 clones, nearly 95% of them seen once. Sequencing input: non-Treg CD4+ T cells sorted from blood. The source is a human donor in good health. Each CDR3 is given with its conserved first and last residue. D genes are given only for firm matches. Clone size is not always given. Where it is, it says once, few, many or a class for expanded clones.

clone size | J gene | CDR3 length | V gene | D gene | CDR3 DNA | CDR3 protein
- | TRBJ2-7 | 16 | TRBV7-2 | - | TGTGCCAGCAGCTATACCGGGTCCTCATTTGGATACGAGCAGTACTTC | CASSYTGSSFGYEQYF
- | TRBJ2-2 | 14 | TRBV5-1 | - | TGCGCCAGCCGGGACGGACTAAACACCGGGGAGCTGTTTTTT | CASRDGLNTGELFF
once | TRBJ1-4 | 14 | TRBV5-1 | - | TGCGCCAGCAGCTTGTGGTCAACTAATGAAAAACTGTTTTTT | CASSLWSTNEKLFF
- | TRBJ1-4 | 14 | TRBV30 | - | TGTGCCTGGACGCCGGGACCGATTAATGAAAAACTGTTTTTT | CAWTPGPINEKLFF
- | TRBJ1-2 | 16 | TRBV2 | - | TGTGCCAGCAGCGCCGGGGGTCCCGGGACAAACAATGGCTACACCTTC | CASSAGGPGTNNGYTF
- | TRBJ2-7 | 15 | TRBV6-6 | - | TGTGCCAGCAGTTATACCCCGAACAGGGACTACGAGCAGTACTTC | CASSYTPNRDYEQYF
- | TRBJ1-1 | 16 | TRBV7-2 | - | TGTGCCAGCAGCTTAGACGGCGGCAGTATGAACACTGAAGCTTTCTTT | CASSLDGGSMNTEAFF
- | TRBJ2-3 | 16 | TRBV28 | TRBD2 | TGTGCCAGCACAGAACCCCCGGGAGGGACCCGGCATACGCAGTATTTT | CASTEPPGGTRHTQYF
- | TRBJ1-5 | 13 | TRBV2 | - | TGTGCCACCCGGGACGGTAGCAATCAGCCCCAGCATTTT | CATRDGSNQPQHF
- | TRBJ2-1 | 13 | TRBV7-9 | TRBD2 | TGTGCCAGCAGCTTAAAGAAAGCGGGAGATCAGTTCTTC | CASSLKKAGDQFF
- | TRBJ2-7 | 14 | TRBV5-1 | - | TGCGCCAGCAGCTTGGACGGGCAGGGGTACGAGCAGTACTTC | CASSLDGQGYEQYF
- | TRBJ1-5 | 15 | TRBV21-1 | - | TGTGCCAGCAGCAAGGAAGGACAGGGGAATCAGCCCCAGCATTTT | CASSKEGQGNQPQHF
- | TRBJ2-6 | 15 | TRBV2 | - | TGTGCCAGCAGTGGTAGGGGGTCTGGGGCCAACGTCCTGACTTTC | CASSGRGSGANVLTF
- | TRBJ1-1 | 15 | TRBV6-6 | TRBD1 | TGTGCCAGCAGTTACTCCGGACAGGGTCTCCTAGAAGCTTTCTTT | CASSYSGQGLLEAFF
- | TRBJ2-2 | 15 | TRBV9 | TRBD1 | TGTGCCAGCAGCCGACAGGGGGCAAGAGCCGGGGAGCTGTTTTTT | CASSRQGARAGELFF
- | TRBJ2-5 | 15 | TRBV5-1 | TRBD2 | TGCGCCAGCAAAGACGCGTGGGGGGGCCAAGAGACCCAGTACTTC | CASKDAWGGQETQYF
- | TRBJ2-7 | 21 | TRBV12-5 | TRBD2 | TGTGCTAGTGGTTTGGTACCTTGGCCTGTGGCTAGCGGGAAGGGGTTGGACGAGCAGTACTTC | CASGLVPWPVASGKGLDEQYF
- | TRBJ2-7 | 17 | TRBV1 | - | TGCACCAGCAGCCAAGTCCCACTAGCGGGAGACCCCTACGAGCAGTACTTC | CTSSQVPLAGDPYEQYF
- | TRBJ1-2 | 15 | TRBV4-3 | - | TGCGCCAGCAGCCAAGACCTTTGGTACAGCTATGGCTACACCTTC | CASSQDLWYSYGYTF
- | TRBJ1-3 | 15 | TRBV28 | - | TGTGCCAGCCCCTTCCACGACCCGGATGGGAGCACCATATATTTT | CASPFHDPDGSTIYF
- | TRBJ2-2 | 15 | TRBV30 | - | TGTGCCTGGAGTGTATCTGCGGGAAGTTACGGGGAGCTGTTTTTT | CAWSVSAGSYGELFF
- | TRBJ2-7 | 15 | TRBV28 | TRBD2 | TGTGCCAGCAGTCATAGCGGGAGGGGTTCCTACGAGCAGTACTTC | CASSHSGRGSYEQYF
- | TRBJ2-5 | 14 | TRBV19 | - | TGTGCCAGTAGTATGGGACGAGGGATAGAGACCCAGTACTTC | CASSMGRGIETQYF
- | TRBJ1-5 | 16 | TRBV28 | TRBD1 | TGTGCCAGCAGTTTAGGACAGGGAAGACGCAATCAGCCCCAGCATTTT | CASSLGQGRRNQPQHF
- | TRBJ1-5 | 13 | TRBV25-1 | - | TGTGCCAGCAGTGAATTGGGAGGGGGGCCCCAGCATTTT | CASSELGGGPQHF
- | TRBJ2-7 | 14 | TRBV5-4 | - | TGTGCCAGCAGCTTGGAAGCTAACTCCTACGAGCAGTACTTC | CASSLEANSYEQYF
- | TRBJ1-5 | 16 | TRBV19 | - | TGTGCCAGTAGTATGGAACAGGGAAGTTATTGGCAGCCCCAGCATTTT | CASSMEQGSYWQPQHF
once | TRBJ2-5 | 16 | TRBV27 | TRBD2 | TGTGCCAGCAGTTTGTTTTTAGGGACTAGCAGGGAGACCCAGTACTTC | CASSLFLGTSRETQYF
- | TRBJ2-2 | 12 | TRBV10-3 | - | TGTGCCATAGGGACGAACACCGGGGAGCTGTTTTTT | CAIGTNTGELFF
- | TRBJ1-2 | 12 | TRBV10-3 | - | TGTGCCATCAGTCCGAGTGAACGGGGCTACACCTTC | CAISPSERGYTF
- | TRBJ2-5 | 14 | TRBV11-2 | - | TGTGCCAGCAGCCTAGACAGGTCCGGAGAGACCCAGTACTTC | CASSLDRSGETQYF
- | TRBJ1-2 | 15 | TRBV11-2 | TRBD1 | TGTGCCAGCAGCTTATTGGGACAGGGGGCAGATGGCTACACCTTC | CASSLLGQGADGYTF
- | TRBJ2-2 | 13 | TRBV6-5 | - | TGTGCCAGCAGACCGTGGGGCGCCGGGGAGCTGTTTTTT | CASRPWGAGELFF
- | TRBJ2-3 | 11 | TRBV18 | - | TGTGCCAGCTCACGGGCAGATACGCAGTATTTT | CASSRADTQYF
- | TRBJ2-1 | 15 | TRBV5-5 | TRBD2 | TGTGCCAGCAGCCGGCTAGCGGGGAGGTACAATGAGCAGTTCTTC | CASSRLAGRYNEQFF
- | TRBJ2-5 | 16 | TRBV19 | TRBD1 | TGTGCCAGTAGTACGGGACAGGGGGAATACCAAGAGACCCAGTACTTC | CASSTGQGEYQETQYF
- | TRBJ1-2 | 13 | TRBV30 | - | TGTGCCTGGAGTCCAGGGATCGGCTATGGCTACACCTTC | CAWSPGIGYGYTF
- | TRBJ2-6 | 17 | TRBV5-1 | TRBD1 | TGCGCCAGCAGGCATGGACAGGCCCGCTCTGGGGCCAACGTCCTGACTTTC | CASRHGQARSGANVLTF
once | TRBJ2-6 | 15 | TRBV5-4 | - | TGTGCCAGCAGCGTTCGAGGGGTCGGGGCCAACGTCCTGACTTTC | CASSVRGVGANVLTF
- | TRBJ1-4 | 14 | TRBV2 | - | TGTGCCAGCAGTGCCCGGGACGCTAATGAAAAACTGTTTTTT | CASSARDANEKLFF
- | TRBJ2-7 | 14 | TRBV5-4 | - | TGTGCCAGCAGCTTTCAAGGAGGGTACTACGAGCAGTACTTC | CASSFQGGYYEQYF
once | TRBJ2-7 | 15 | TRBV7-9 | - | TGTGCCAGCAATACAGGGGAAGCGGGAATCTACGAGCAGTACTTC | CASNTGEAGIYEQYF
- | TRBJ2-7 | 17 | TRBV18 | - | TGTGCCAGCTCACCAAGACTCCATGCAGGGTGGGCAGACGAGCAGTACTTC | CASSPRLHAGWADEQYF
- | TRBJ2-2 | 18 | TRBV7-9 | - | TGTGCCAGCAGCTTAGGACCCAGCTTAGCAGGTTTTACCGGGGAGCTGTTTTTT | CASSLGPSLAGFTGELFF
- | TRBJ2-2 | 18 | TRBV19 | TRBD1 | TGTGCCAGTAGCATGGGGACAGATGCTACCTTCTTGGCCGGGGAGCTGTTTTTT | CASSMGTDATFLAGELFF